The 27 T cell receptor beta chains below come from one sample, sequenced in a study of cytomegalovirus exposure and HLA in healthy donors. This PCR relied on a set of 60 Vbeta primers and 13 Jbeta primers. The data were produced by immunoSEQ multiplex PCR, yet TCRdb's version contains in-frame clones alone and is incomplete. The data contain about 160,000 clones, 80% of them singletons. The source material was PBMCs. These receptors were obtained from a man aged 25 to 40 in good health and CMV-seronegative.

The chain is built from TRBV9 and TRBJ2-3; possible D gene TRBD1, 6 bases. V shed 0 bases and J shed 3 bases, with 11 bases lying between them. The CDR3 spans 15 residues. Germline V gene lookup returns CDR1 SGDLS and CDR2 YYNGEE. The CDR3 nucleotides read TGTGCCAGCAGCGTAGCCAATGGACAGACAGATACGCAGTATTTT. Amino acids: CASSVANGQTDTQYF. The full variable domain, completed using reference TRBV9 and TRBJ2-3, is DSGVTQTPKHLITATGQRVTLRCSPRSGDLSVYWYQQSLDQGLQFLIQYYNGEERAKGNILERFSAQQFPDLHSELNLSSLELGDSALYFCASSVANGQTDTQYFGPGTRLTVL.

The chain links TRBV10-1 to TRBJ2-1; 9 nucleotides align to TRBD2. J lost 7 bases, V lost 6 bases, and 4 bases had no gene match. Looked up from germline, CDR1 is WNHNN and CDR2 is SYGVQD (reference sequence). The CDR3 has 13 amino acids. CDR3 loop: CASSLAGYNEQFF. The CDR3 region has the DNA TGCGCCAGCAGCCTAGCGGGATATAATGAGCAGTTCTTC.

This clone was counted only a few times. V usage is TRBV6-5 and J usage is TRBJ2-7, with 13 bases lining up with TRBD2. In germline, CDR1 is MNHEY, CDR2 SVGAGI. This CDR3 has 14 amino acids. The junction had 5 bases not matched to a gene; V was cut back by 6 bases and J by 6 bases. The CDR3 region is CASSSGLAGSEQYF. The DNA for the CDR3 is TGTGCCAGCAGCTCGGGACTAGCGGGGAGCGAGCAGTACTTC.

CDR3 amino acids: CASSLKGDTEAFF. The CDR3 DNA is TGCGCCAGCAGCTTGAAGGGGGACACTGAAGCTTTCTTT. The chain recombines TRBV5-1 with TRBJ1-1, with D possibly being TRBD1 (6 bases). The CDR3 totals 13 residues. V dropped 1 base and J dropped 3 bases, with 7 bases sitting between them. Germline CDR1 and CDR2: SGHRS and YFSETQ.

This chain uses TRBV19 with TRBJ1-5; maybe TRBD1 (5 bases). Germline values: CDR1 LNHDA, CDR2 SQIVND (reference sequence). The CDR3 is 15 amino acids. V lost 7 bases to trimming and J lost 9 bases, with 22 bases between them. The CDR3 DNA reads TGTGCCAGTAAATGGGAATCTTTATCGGGGGGGCCCCAGCATTTT. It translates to CASKWESLSGGPQHF.

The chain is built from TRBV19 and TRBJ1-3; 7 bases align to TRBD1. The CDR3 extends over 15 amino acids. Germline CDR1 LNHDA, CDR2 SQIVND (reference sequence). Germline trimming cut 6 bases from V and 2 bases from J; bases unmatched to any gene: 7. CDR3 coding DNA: TGTGCCAGTAGAAGAGACAGGGAAACTGGAAACACCATATATTTT. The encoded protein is CASRRDRETGNTIYF.

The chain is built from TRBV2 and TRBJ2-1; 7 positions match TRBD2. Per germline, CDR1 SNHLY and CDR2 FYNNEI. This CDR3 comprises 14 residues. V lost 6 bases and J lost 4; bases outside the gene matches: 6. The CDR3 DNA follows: TGTGCCAGCAGCTCCTACGGGGGGTACAATGAGCAGTTCTTC. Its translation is CASSSYGGYNEQFF.

Written as DNA, the CDR3 is TGTGCCAGCAGTTTCGCGGGAGAGGGGGAGACCCAGTACTTC. Its protein product is CASSFAGEGETQYF. The rearrangement links TRBV28 to TRBJ2-5, with TRBD2 matching 7 bases. With V trimmed by 3 bases and J by 5 bases, 6 bases remained unmatched. CDR3 length equals 14 residues. From germline, CDR1 is MDHEN and CDR2 SYDVKM.

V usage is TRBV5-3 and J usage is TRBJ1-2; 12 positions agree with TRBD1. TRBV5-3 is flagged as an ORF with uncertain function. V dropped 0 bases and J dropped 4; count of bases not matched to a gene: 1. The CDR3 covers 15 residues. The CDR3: CARSLEGQGAYGYTF. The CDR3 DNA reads TGTGCCAGAAGCTTGGAGGGACAGGGGGCCTATGGCTACACCTTC.

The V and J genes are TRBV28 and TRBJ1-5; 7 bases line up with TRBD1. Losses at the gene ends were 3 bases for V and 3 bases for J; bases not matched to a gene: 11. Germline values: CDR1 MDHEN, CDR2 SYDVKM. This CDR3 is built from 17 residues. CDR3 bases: TGTGCCAGCAGTTTCTCCAAGGGACAGCTTTTCAATCAGCCCCAGCATTTT. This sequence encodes CASSFSKGQLFNQPQHF.

In DNA form, the CDR3 reads TGTGCCAGCAGTTACGATCCCGGGAATACGCAGTATTTT. Translated, it gives CASSYDPGNTQYF. The J gene is TRBJ2-3, the V gene TRBV6-7; possible D gene TRBD2, 5 bases. TRBV6-7 falls under the ORF class, with uncertain function. CDR3 length equals 13 residues. With 2 bases removed from V and 7 bases from J, the gap between germline ends came to 10 bases.

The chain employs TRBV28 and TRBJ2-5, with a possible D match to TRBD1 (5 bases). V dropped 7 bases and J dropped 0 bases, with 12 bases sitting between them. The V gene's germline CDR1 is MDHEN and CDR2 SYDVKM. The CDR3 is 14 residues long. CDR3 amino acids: CASTQIQDQETQYF. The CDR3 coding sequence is TGTGCCAGCACCCAAATACAGGACCAAGAGACCCAGTACTTC.

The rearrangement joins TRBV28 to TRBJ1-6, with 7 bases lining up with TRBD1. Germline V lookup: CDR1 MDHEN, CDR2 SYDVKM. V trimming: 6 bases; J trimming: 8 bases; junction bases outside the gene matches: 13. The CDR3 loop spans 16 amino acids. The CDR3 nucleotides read TGTGCCAGCAGCCCCAGTTCCTTGACAGGGTATTCACCCCTCCACTTT. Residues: CASSPSSLTGYSPLHF.

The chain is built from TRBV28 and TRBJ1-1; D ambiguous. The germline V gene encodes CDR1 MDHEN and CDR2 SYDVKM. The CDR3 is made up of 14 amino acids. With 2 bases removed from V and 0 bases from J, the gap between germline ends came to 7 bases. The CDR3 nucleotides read TGTGCCAGCAGTTTAGAGCTCCTGAACACTGAAGCTTTCTTT. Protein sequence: CASSLELLNTEAFF.

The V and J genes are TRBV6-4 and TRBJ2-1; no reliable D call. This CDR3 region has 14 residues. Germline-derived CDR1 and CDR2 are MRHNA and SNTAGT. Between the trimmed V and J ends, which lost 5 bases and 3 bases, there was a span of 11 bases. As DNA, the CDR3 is TGTGCCAGCAGTCCCCAGGCGAACTACAATGAGCAGTTCTTC. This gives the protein CASSPQANYNEQFF.

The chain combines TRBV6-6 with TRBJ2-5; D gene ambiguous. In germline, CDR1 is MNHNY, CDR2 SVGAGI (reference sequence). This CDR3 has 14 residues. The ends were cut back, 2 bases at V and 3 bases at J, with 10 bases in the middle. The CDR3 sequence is CASSYATAEETQYF. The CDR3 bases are TGTGCCAGCAGTTACGCCACAGCCGAAGAGACCCAGTACTTC.

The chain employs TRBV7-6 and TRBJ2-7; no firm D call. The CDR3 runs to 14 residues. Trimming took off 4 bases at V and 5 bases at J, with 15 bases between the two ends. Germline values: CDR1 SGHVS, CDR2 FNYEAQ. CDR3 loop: CASSSQLAANEQYF. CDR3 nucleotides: TGTGCCAGCAGCTCGCAACTGGCGGCCAACGAGCAGTACTTC.

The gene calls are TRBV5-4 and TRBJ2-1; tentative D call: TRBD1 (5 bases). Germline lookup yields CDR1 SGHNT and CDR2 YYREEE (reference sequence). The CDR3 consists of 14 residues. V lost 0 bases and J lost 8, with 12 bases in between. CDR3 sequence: CASSLELEGDEQFF. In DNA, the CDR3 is TGTGCCAGCAGCTTGGAATTGGAAGGGGATGAGCAGTTCTTC.

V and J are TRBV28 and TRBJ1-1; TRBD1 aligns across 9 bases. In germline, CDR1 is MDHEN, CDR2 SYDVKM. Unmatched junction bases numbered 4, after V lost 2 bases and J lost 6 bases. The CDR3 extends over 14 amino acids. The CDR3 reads CASSLRTGGPEAFF. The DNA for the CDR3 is TGTGCCAGCAGTTTACGAACAGGGGGCCCTGAAGCTTTCTTT.

The DNA of the CDR3 is TGTGCCAGCATGGACAGGCAATCCTACGAGCAGTACTTC. Amino acids: CASMDRQSYEQYF. The chain uses TRBV16 and TRBJ2-7, with 7 nucleotides matching TRBD1. The V segment lost 7 bases and the J segment 1 base; nucleotides outside the gene matches: 4. The germline gives CDR1 KGHSY, CDR2 FQNENV. The CDR3 loop spans 13 amino acids.

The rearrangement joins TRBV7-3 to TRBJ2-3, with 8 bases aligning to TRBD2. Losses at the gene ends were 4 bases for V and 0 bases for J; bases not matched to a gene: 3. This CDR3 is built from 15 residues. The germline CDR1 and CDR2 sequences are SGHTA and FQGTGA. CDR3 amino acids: CASSSSGGSTDTQYF. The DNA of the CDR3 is TGTGCCAGCAGCTCGAGCGGGGGTAGCACAGATACGCAGTATTTT.

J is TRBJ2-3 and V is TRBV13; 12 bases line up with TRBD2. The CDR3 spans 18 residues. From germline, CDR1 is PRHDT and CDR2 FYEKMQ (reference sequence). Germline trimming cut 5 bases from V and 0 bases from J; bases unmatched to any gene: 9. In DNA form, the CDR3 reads TGTGCCAGCAGCCCTTCGGGACTAGCGGGTCAAAGCACAGATACGCAGTATTTT. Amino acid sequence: CASSPSGLAGQSTDTQYF.

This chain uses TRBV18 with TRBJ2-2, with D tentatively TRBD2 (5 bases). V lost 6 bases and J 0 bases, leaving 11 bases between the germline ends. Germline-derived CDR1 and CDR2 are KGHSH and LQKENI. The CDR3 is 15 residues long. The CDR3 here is CASSRGPTNTGELFF. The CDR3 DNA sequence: TGTGCCAGCTCCCGCGGGCCCACGAACACCGGGGAGCTGTTTTTT.

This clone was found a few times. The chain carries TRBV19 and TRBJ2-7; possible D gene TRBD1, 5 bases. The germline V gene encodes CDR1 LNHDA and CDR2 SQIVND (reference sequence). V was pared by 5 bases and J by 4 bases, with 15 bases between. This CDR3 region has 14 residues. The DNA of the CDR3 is TGTGCCAGTAGTGAAGGGGTCTTCCTATACGAGCAGTACTTC. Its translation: CASSEGVFLYEQYF.

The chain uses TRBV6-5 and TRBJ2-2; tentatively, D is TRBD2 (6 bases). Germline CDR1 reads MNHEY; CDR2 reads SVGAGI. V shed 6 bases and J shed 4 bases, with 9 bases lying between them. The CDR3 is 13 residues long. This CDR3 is CASRGGGTGELFF. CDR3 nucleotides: TGTGCCAGCAGGGGGGGTGGCACCGGGGAGCTGTTTTTT.

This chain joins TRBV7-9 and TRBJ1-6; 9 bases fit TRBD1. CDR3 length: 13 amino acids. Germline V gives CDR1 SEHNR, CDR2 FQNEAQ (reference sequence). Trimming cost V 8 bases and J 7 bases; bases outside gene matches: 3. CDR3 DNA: TGTGCCAGCGGGACAGGGAACAATTCACCCCTCCACTTT. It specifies CASGTGNNSPLHF.

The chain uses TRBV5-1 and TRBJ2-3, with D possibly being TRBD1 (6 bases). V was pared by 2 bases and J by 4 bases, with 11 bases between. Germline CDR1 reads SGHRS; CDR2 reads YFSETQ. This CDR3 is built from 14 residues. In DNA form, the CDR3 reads TGCGCCAGCAGCTTTAGGCCAGGGGCAGATACGCAGTATTTT. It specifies CASSFRPGADTQYF.